One and the same sample provided the 19 T cell receptor beta chains below, sequenced in a study of technical replicates of blood from a few donors. Data came from immunoSEQ multiplex PCR; TCRdb stores just in-frame clones and leaves some out. The sample yields tens of thousands of clones, 85% to 90% seen once. The sample comprised PBMCs. The source of these receptors is a human donor in good health. Some clones in this sample may be carry-over from other donors' samples.

J is TRBJ2-1 and V is TRBV28, with 12 bases matching TRBD2. Germline V gene sequence: CDR1 MDHEN, CDR2 SYDVKM. With V trimmed by 6 bases and J by 7 bases, 7 bases remained unmatched. The CDR3 totals 15 residues. This CDR3 is CASSSPGTSGNEQFF. The CDR3 nucleotides read TGTGCCAGCAGCAGCCCCGGGACTAGCGGGAATGAGCAGTTCTTC.

The table lists this clone with a few counts. The chain uses TRBV11-3 and TRBJ2-7; a possible D gene is TRBD2 (5 bases). V lost 0 bases, J lost 7 bases, and 13 bases lay in between. Looked up from germline, CDR1 is SGHNT and CDR2 is YENEEA. The CDR3 contains 14 residues. The CDR3 region has the DNA TGTGCCAGCAGCTTAGACGGCAGGCCGGGGGAGCAGTACTTC. It encodes CASSLDGRPGEQYF. The variable domain in full, with the rest retrieved from reference TRBV11-3 and TRBJ2-7, is EAGVVQSPRYKIIEKKQPVAFWCNPISGHNTLYWYLQNLGQGPELLIRYENEEAVDDSQLPKDRFSAERLKGVDSTLKIQPAELGDSAVYLCASSLDGRPGEQYFGPGTRLTVT.

CDR3 amino acids: CASSQGTAANYGYTF. The CDR3 coding sequence is TGTGCCAGCAGCCAGGGGACAGCCGCTAACTATGGCTACACCTTC. The chain employs TRBV5-4 and TRBJ1-2, with 7 bases that match TRBD1. V lost 4 bases and J lost 0; bases outside the gene matches: 6. The CDR3 extends over 15 amino acids. Germline CDR1 reads SGHNT; CDR2 reads YYREEE (reference sequence).

CDR3 sequence reads: CASSLTGQGGWGYEQYF. In DNA form, the CDR3 reads TGTGCCAGCAGCCTCACAGGACAGGGGGGTTGGGGCTACGAGCAGTACTTC. The chain joins TRBV11-2 to TRBJ2-7, with 10 bases lining up with TRBD1. Unmatched junction bases numbered 13, after V lost 5 bases and J lost 3 bases. CDR3 length: 17 amino acids. The germline V gene has CDR1 SGHAT and CDR2 FQNNGV.

This chain joins TRBV25-1 and TRBJ2-3; the match to TRBD2 covers 8 bases. The ends lost 8 bases at V and 5 bases at J; junction bases unmatched: 9. CDR1 is MGHDK, CDR2 SYGVNS, per germline. The CDR3 consists of 14 residues. The CDR3 DNA is TGTGCCAGCCGGGGGGGACCGCAACAAGATACGCAGTATTTT. Amino acid sequence: CASRGGPQQDTQYF.

The rearrangement joins TRBV7-8 to TRBJ1-3; D is uncertain. V was trimmed by 4 bases and J by 0 bases, leaving 4 bases between them. This CDR3 is built from 13 residues. CDR1 and CDR2 from the germline V gene are SGHVS and FQNEAQ. The CDR3 nucleotides are TGTGCCAGCAGCTCCCACTCTGGAAACACCATATATTTT. Translation gives CASSSHSGNTIYF.

This clone was counted only a few times. V and J are TRBV18 and TRBJ1-2, with a tentative D call TRBD1 (5 bases). V lost 3 bases, J lost 5 bases, and 31 bases lay in between. There are 20 residues in the CDR3. Germline V gene sequence: CDR1 KGHSH, CDR2 LQKENI. The CDR3 sequence: CASSPSTPSHRGMGAYGYTF. The CDR3 DNA is TGTGCCAGCTCACCTAGTACCCCATCCCATCGGGGGATGGGAGCTTATGGCTACACCTTC.

The chain links TRBV5-4 to TRBJ2-5; D might be TRBD2 (5 bases). The CDR3 runs 14 residues. Germline-derived CDR1 and CDR2 are SGHNT and YYREEE (reference sequence). Trimming removed 1 base at V and 5 bases at J, with 12 bases between. As DNA, the CDR3 is TGTGCCAGCAGCTTGACCAGCGGCGGCGAGACCCAGTACTTC. Amino acid sequence: CASSLTSGGETQYF.

This clone was counted once. V usage is TRBV4-2 and J usage is TRBJ2-5, with 9 nucleotides matching TRBD2. This CDR3 has 16 residues. J gave up 2 bases and V 1 base, and 5 bases lay outside the gene matches. Germline CDR1 LGHNA, CDR2 YNFKEQ. CDR3 sequence reads: CASSQGSGGWQETQYF. The CDR3 nucleotides are TGTGCCAGCAGCCAAGGGAGCGGGGGGTGGCAAGAGACCCAGTACTTC.

The V and J genes are TRBV30 and TRBJ1-3; weak D call: TRBD1 (6 bases). V lost 5 bases and J 1 base, leaving 9 bases between the germline ends. In germline, CDR1 is GTSNPN, CDR2 SVGIG (reference sequence). The CDR3 sequence is 13 residues long. The CDR3 region has the DNA TGTGCCTGGGGGGACATTTCTGGAAACACCATATATTTT. Translated, it gives CAWGDISGNTIYF. Filled out from reference TRBV30 and TRBJ1-3, the complete variable domain reads SQTIHQWPATLVQPVGSPLSLECTVEGTSNPNLYWYRQAAGRGLQLLFYSVGIGQISSEVPQNLSASRPQDRQFILSSKKLLLSDSGFYLCAWGDISGNTIYFGEGSWLTVV.

This clone was counted a few times. The chain carries TRBV4-1 and TRBJ1-4; D is ambiguous. CDR3 size: 16 residues. Between the trimmed V and J ends, which lost 3 bases and 2 bases, there was a span of 13 bases. Germline V gene sequence: CDR1 MGHRA, CDR2 YSYEKL. This chain's CDR3 is CASSQINSRTNEKLFF. The DNA for the CDR3 is TGCGCCAGCAGCCAGATCAATTCGAGGACTAATGAAAAACTGTTTTTT.

The chain is built from TRBV6-5 and TRBJ1-2, with TRBD1 as a possible D gene (6 bases). The CDR3 is 15 amino acids. In germline, CDR1 is MNHEY, CDR2 SVGAGI. Trimming left V 7 bases short and J 1 base short, with 16 bases between. CDR3 sequence: CASKVGQTGNYGYTF. The CDR3 nucleotides read TGTGCCAGCAAGGTCGGACAGACTGGTAACTATGGCTACACCTTC.

This clone was recorded once. The genes are TRBV5-1 and TRBJ2-7, with D possibly TRBD1 on 6 matching bases. The germline V gene has CDR1 SGHRS and CDR2 YFSETQ. V was pared by 3 bases and J by 3 bases, with 10 bases between. The CDR3 runs to 13 residues. The CDR3 loop is CASSSNRDYEQYF. CDR3 nucleotides: TGCGCCAGCAGCTCAAACAGGGACTACGAGCAGTACTTC.

V usage is TRBV29-1 and J usage is TRBJ2-1, with 7 bases fitting TRBD1. V shed 8 bases and J 8 bases; nucleotides not matched to a gene: 18. The CDR3 runs 15 residues. Germline lookup yields CDR1 SQVTM and CDR2 ANQGSEA. The CDR3 sequence is CSFNYRDSQGDEQFF. The CDR3 coding sequence is TGCAGCTTCAACTACCGGGACAGCCAAGGGGATGAGCAGTTCTTC.

This clone came up a few times. The chain couples TRBV4-2 to TRBJ2-3, with 10 bases identical to TRBD2. V dropped 4 bases and J dropped 6; count of bases not matched to a gene: 10. CDR1 and CDR2 from the germline V gene are LGHNA and YNFKEQ. The CDR3 has 16 amino acids. CDR3: CASSPSPAGGPDTQYF. CDR3 coding DNA: TGTGCCAGCAGCCCCTCTCCAGCGGGGGGGCCCGATACGCAGTATTTT.

The rearrangement links TRBV7-9 to TRBJ1-1; no firm D call. V gave up 1 base and J gave up 5 bases, with 5 bases separating them. Germline loops: CDR1 SEHNR, CDR2 FQNEAQ (reference sequence). The CDR3 spans 12 residues. The CDR3 bases are TGTGCCAGCAGCTTAGGAGAAACTGAAGCTTTCTTT. Protein: CASSLGETEAFF. The full variable domain, in which reference TRBV7-9 and TRBJ1-1 provide the parts outside the CDR3, is DTGVSQNPRHKITKRGQNVTFRCDPISEHNRLYWYRQTLGQGPEFLTYFQNEAQLEKSRLLSDRFSAERPKGSFSTLEIQRTEQGDSAMYLCASSLGETEAFFGQGTRLTVV.

The CDR3 sequence is CASSLGLAGATWDEQFF. CDR3 in DNA: TGTGCCAGCAGCTTGGGACTAGCGGGGGCCACGTGGGATGAGCAGTTCTTC. The rearrangement uses TRBV5-6 and TRBJ2-1; TRBD2 agrees at 12 bases. The CDR3 is 17 amino acids. Looked up from germline, CDR1 is SGHDT and CDR2 is YYEEEE. Germline trimming cut 0 bases from V and 8 bases from J; bases unmatched to any gene: 9.

The rearrangement links TRBV5-1 to TRBJ2-5; 13 nucleotides align to TRBD2. With V trimmed by 3 bases and J by 4 bases, 9 bases remained unmatched. The length of the CDR3 is 17 residues. CDR1 SGHRS and CDR2 YFSETQ come from the germline V gene. CDR3 nucleotides: TGCGCCAGCAGCTGGGAGACTAGCGGGGGGCCGGGAGAGACCCAGTACTTC. Its translation is CASSWETSGGPGETQYF.

J is TRBJ2-2 and V is TRBV27; 9 bases are a match to TRBD1. V was pared by 6 bases and J by 5 bases, with 7 bases of the junction left unmatched. The CDR3 loop spans 15 amino acids. The germline V gene has CDR1 MNHEY and CDR2 SMNVEV (reference sequence). In nucleotides, the CDR3 is TGTGCCAGCAGCCAACAGGGGGCCGGGACCGGGGAGCTGTTTTTT. Its protein is CASSQQGAGTGELFF.